This TCR beta chain stems from a study of chemoradiotherapy in HPV16-positive cancers. Points from the study as a whole: During treatment, candidate HPV-specific clones and E7-related motifs expanded in tumor.

Only one count was recorded for this clone. The antigen remains unidentified. Sequencing was performed with immunoSEQ multiplex PCR; in TCRdb, only in-frame clones are kept and a portion is missing. The data hold 25,000 to 40,000 clones, with 89% observed a single time. The clonotype comes from a human donor with HPV-associated anogenital cancer. This sample comprised blood, obtained from a patient who underwent chemoradiotherapy.

The CDR3 here is CASSSTSVSYEQYF. DNA for the CDR3: TGTGCCAGCAGCTCAACTAGCGTAAGTTACGAGCAGTACTTC. This chain uses TRBV7-9 with TRBJ2-7, with 7 nucleotides matching TRBD2. The CDR3 runs 14 residues. Germline V gene sequence: CDR1 SEHNR, CDR2 FQNEAQ (reference sequence). Trimming took 4 bases from V and 4 from J; bases not matched to a gene: 7.